This T cell receptor beta chain was sequenced for a study of blood T cell repertoires in COVID-19. The CDR3 is 15 residues long. Germline V gene data show CDR1 as SGHRS and CDR2 as YFSETQ. Trimming stripped 0 bases from V and 0 bases from J, with 6 bases between. TCRdb's copy holds only in-frame clones and misses some; the assay was immunoSEQ multiplex PCR. The sample consists of about 180,000 clones, about 79% of them appearing once. V gene TRBV5-1 combines with J gene TRBJ2-2; D is undetermined. Sequenced input: PBMCs or T cells enriched from blood (not recorded which). This clonotype was sampled from a man over 45 who had recovered from COVID-19. CDR3 sequence (DNA): TGCGCCAGCAGCTTGGACATCCCGAACACCGGGGAGCTGTTTTTT. Amino acid sequence: CASSLDIPNTGELFF. The full variable domain, with the rest looked up from reference TRBV5-1 and TRBJ2-2, is KAGVTQTPRYLIKTRGQQVTLSCSPISGHRSVSWYQQTPGQGLQFLFEYFSETQRNKGNFPGRFSGRQFSNSRSEMNVSTLELGDSALYLCASSLDIPNTGELFFGEGSRLTVL.